The 30 T cell receptor beta chains below were found in one sample sequenced in a study of OX40 agonist ivuxolimab in advanced cancers. Clones were sequenced by immunoSEQ multiplex PCR, and TCRdb holds only the in-frame ones, with some missing. The sample contains around 11,000 clones, around four fifths of which appear only once. The specimen comprised CD4+ or CD8+ T cells sorted from blood, sampled in a trial of the OX40 agonist ivuxolimab. These receptors were obtained from an adult with an advanced solid tumor such as melanoma, head and neck, liver or kidney cancer.

V and J are TRBV6-1 and TRBJ2-5; D is ambiguous. The germline V gene has CDR1 MNHNS and CDR2 SASEGT. Trimming pared 6 bases from V and 4 bases from J, leaving 12 bases between. CDR3 length equals 13 residues. The CDR3 is CASSRWARETQYF. The CDR3 DNA sequence: TGTGCCAGCAGCCGGTGGGCCCGAGAGACCCAGTACTTC.

The chain is built from TRBV13 and TRBJ2-7; TRBD1 is a possible D gene (6 bases). The CDR3 extends over 15 amino acids. The germline V and J ends were trimmed by 2 bases and 3 bases, with 14 bases remaining between them. Germline V gene data show CDR1 as PRHDT and CDR2 as FYEKMQ (reference sequence). The DNA of the CDR3 is TGTGCCAGCAGCTTATTACAGGGCAAAGTCTACGAGCAGTACTTC. Translating gives CASSLLQGKVYEQYF. The whole variable domain, filled in from reference TRBV13 and TRBJ2-7, reads AAGVIQSPRHLIKEKRETATLKCYPIPRHDTVYWYQQGPGQDPQFLISFYEKMQSDKGSIPDRFSAQQFSDYHSELNMSSLELGDSALYFCASSLLQGKVYEQYFGPGTRLTVT.

This chain links TRBV5-1 with TRBJ2-5; D gene uncertain. Trimming removed 0 bases from V and 0 bases from J, with 6 bases in between. Germline V CDR1 and CDR2: SGHRS, YFSETQ. The CDR3 consists of 14 residues. This chain's CDR3 is CASSLGVDQETQYF. CDR3 bases: TGCGCCAGCAGCTTGGGCGTAGACCAAGAGACCCAGTACTTC.

The chain has TRBV5-5 and TRBJ1-1; D is possibly TRBD1 (5 bases). Deletions cut 5 bases from V and 1 base from J, with 24 bases between. Per germline, CDR1 SGHKS and CDR2 YYEKEE (reference sequence). This CDR3 spans 18 amino acids. CDR3 sequence: CASRKSGTQGGRNTEAFF. The CDR3 DNA reads TGTGCCAGCAGAAAATCCGGGACTCAAGGAGGAAGGAACACTGAAGCTTTCTTT.

The sample holds one count of this clone. J is TRBJ2-7 and V is TRBV6-5, with 9 bases fitting TRBD1. The CDR3 consists of 13 residues. The germline V gene has CDR1 MNHEY and CDR2 SVGAGI. V was pared by 4 bases and J by 3 bases, with 1 base of the junction left unmatched. CDR3 sequence reads: CASSLGQGYEQYF. For the CDR3, the DNA is TGTGCCAGCAGTTTGGGACAGGGCTACGAGCAGTACTTC.

This clone was detected only a few times. J is TRBJ1-5 and V is TRBV19, with D unresolved. Between the trimmed V and J ends, which lost 1 base and 0 bases, there was a span of 7 bases. The CDR3 has 15 residues. Per the germline V gene, CDR1 is LNHDA and CDR2 is SQIVND (reference sequence). The CDR3 here is CASSIVATSNQPQHF. In nucleotides, the CDR3 is TGTGCCAGTAGTATAGTCGCGACTAGCAATCAGCCCCAGCATTTT.

This clone was observed once. The chain links TRBV27 to TRBJ1-2, with D unclear. Germline CDR1 MNHEY, CDR2 SMNVEV (reference sequence). V was clipped by 4 bases and J by 8 bases, with 11 bases between them. This CDR3 is 12 amino acids long. The CDR3 nucleotides are TGTGCCAGCAGTTCCCCTGGGCAGGGCTACACCTTC. Protein product: CASSSPGQGYTF.

This clone was counted a few times. This rearrangement joins TRBV9 to TRBJ1-3; D remains ambiguous. This CDR3 is built from 14 residues. Germline V gene data show CDR1 as SGDLS and CDR2 as YYNGEE. V gave up 7 bases and J gave up 0 bases, with 11 bases separating them. The CDR3 DNA is TGTGCCAGCTCGGGCGGGTTCTCTGGAAACACCATATATTTT. It yields the protein CASSGGFSGNTIYF.

The chain combines TRBV5-4 with TRBJ1-2; 8 nucleotides match TRBD1. Trimming took 4 bases from V and 4 from J; bases not matched to a gene: 6. The CDR3 loop spans 14 amino acids. Germline V gene data show CDR1 as SGHNT and CDR2 as YYREEE (reference sequence). Here the CDR3 reads CASSPWTGSYGYTF. DNA for the CDR3: TGTGCCAGCAGCCCATGGACAGGGAGCTATGGCTACACCTTC. The full variable domain, its missing parts supplied by reference TRBV5-4 and TRBJ1-2, is ETGVTQSPTHLIKTRGQQVTLRCSSQSGHNTVSWYQQALGQGPQFIFQYYREEENGRGNFPPRFSGLQFPNYSSELNVNALELDDSALYLCASSPWTGSYGYTFGSGTRLTVV.

The chain has TRBV27 and TRBJ2-5, with D perhaps matching TRBD1 or TRBD2 (5 bases each). Germline lookup yields CDR1 MNHEY and CDR2 SMNVEV (reference sequence). Trimming stripped 5 bases from V and 2 bases from J, with 12 bases between. The CDR3 has 14 amino acids. The CDR3 region has the DNA TGTGCCAGCAGTCCCGGGGCCCTTCAAGAGACCCAGTACTTC. Encoded protein: CASSPGALQETQYF.

The rearrangement joins TRBV5-1 to TRBJ2-5; weak D call: TRBD2 (6 bases). Judging by the DNA end, TRBJ2-7 fits better; the J call may be wrong. Germline CDR1 and CDR2: SGHRS and YFSETQ. CDR3 length equals 15 residues. The CDR3 nucleotides read TGCGCCAGCAGCCCCCTGGGGGGTTCATCCTACGAGCAGTACTTC. It encodes CASSPLGGSSYEQYF.

This clone was seen a few times. The chain couples TRBV27 to TRBJ2-7; 7 nucleotides agree with TRBD1. The junction had 9 bases not matched to a gene; V was cut back by 8 bases and J by 2 bases. Germline values: CDR1 MNHEY, CDR2 SMNVEV (reference sequence). The CDR3 has 14 residues. The CDR3 bases are TGTGCCAGCTCCCCTCCGGGACAGCCCTACGAGCAGTACTTC. This codes for CASSPPGQPYEQYF.

The genes are TRBV5-4 and TRBJ2-2, with D possibly TRBD2 on 7 matching bases. The CDR3 extends over 17 amino acids. Germline values: CDR1 SGHNT, CDR2 YYREEE (reference sequence). Deletions cut 3 bases from V and 0 bases from J, with 15 bases between. Here the CDR3 reads CASSSPGGGSNTGELFF. DNA of the CDR3: TGTGCCAGCAGCTCCCCTGGCGGGGGCTCGAACACCGGGGAGCTGTTTTTT.

The CDR3 here is CASSPPGRPLGDEQFF. CDR3 in DNA: TGTGCCAGCAGTCCACCGGGGCGGCCCCTCGGCGATGAGCAGTTCTTC. This chain connects TRBV27 to TRBJ2-1, with D perhaps given as TRBD1 or TRBD2 (5 bases each). The V end was cut by 5 bases, the J end by 8 bases, with 22 bases between. Germline assignment: CDR1 MNHEY and CDR2 SMNVEV (reference sequence). The CDR3 runs to 16 residues.

This rearrangement joins TRBV6-1 to TRBJ1-3; unclear D gene. Trimming shortened V by 1 base and J by 5 bases, and 9 bases separated the two germline ends. CDR1 and CDR2 from the germline V gene are MNHNS and SASEGT. The CDR3 has 14 residues. The CDR3 sequence: CASSEGPRRNTIYF. The CDR3 region has the DNA TGTGCCAGCAGTGAAGGGCCCCGTCGAAACACCATATATTTT.

The chain carries TRBV4-1 and TRBJ2-3; D gene ambiguous. Looked up from germline, CDR1 is MGHRA and CDR2 is YSYEKL. The CDR3 covers 15 residues. The V end was cut by 0 bases, the J end by 4 bases, with 11 bases between. The CDR3 nucleotides are TGCGCCAGCAGCCAAGACGGAAGGGCCCCAGATACGCAGTATTTT. This codes for CASSQDGRAPDTQYF.

This chain connects TRBV15 to TRBJ2-3, with a weak D call TRBD2 (5 bases). Germline CDR1 reads LNHNV; CDR2 reads YYDKDF (reference sequence). This CDR3 has 14 amino acids. The V and J ends lost 6 bases and 4 bases respectively, with 14 bases between them. The CDR3 spells CATSLAEEADTQYF. CDR3 nucleotide sequence: TGTGCCACCAGTTTGGCCGAGGAGGCAGATACGCAGTATTTT.

This clone was seen a handful of times. The V gene is TRBV5-3, the J gene TRBJ2-7, with 13 bases matching TRBD2. TRBV5-3 is annotated as an ORF whose role is uncertain. The CDR3 runs to 16 residues. The V segment lost 3 bases and the J segment 4 bases; nucleotides outside the gene matches: 7. The chain's CDR3 is CARSSTGTSGEYEQYF. In DNA form, the CDR3 reads TGTGCCAGAAGCTCGACCGGGACTAGCGGGGAATACGAGCAGTACTTC.

This clone has a single count. The chain combines TRBV27 with TRBJ2-3; no firm D call. The V end was cut by 2 bases, the J end by 3 bases, with 3 bases between. This CDR3 comprises 12 residues. Germline V CDR1 and CDR2: MNHEY, SMNVEV (reference sequence). CDR3 in amino acids: CASSLGTDTQYF. The CDR3 region has the DNA TGTGCCAGCAGTTTAGGGACAGATACGCAGTATTTT.

V and J are TRBV7-3 and TRBJ2-1; 7 bases fit TRBD2. The CDR3 consists of 14 residues. Germline V CDR1 and CDR2: SGHTA, FQGTGA. V was clipped by 2 bases and J by 2 bases; unmatched bases: 0. The CDR3 sequence is CASSLAGAYNEQFF. In DNA form, the CDR3 reads TGTGCCAGCAGCTTAGCGGGGGCCTACAATGAGCAGTTCTTC.

By frequency in the sample, this clone is medium-sized (0.01 to 0.1%). The chain carries TRBV5-5 and TRBJ2-7; 14 bases fit TRBD2. CDR3 length: 15 amino acids. The germline CDR1 and CDR2 sequences are SGHKS and YYEKEE (reference sequence). V gave up 4 bases and J gave up 6 bases; unmatched junction bases: 6. This CDR3 reads CASSTTSGRALEQYF. In DNA, the CDR3 is TGTGCCAGCAGCACGACTAGCGGGAGGGCCCTCGAGCAGTACTTC. Variable domain in full (rest from reference TRBV5-5 and TRBJ2-7): DAGVTQSPTHLIKTRGQQVTLRCSPISGHKSVSWYQQVLGQGPQFIFQYYEKEERGRGNFPDRFSARQFPNYSSELNVNALLLGDSALYLCASSTTSGRALEQYFGPGTRLTVT.

The chain employs TRBV7-9 and TRBJ2-1; D might be TRBD2 (6 bases). Germline CDR1 reads SEHNR; CDR2 reads FQNEAQ (reference sequence). V was shortened by 1 base and J by 5 bases, with 12 bases between the two germline ends. CDR3 length: 15 residues. CDR3 region: CASSLVGGGHNEQFF. DNA of the CDR3: TGTGCCAGCAGCTTAGTGGGGGGAGGCCACAATGAGCAGTTCTTC.

This rearrangement joins TRBV27 to TRBJ2-7, with 13 nucleotides matching TRBD2. This CDR3 comprises 16 residues. V lost 2 bases to trimming and J lost 5 bases; unmatched junction nucleotides: 6. Germline V gene sequence: CDR1 MNHEY, CDR2 SMNVEV (reference sequence). The CDR3 is CASSLITSGRADEQYF. The CDR3 DNA is TGTGCCAGCAGTTTAATTACTAGCGGGAGGGCCGACGAGCAGTACTTC.

Remarks on this clone: At one end, the junction sequence differs from germline, possibly due to a read error. This rearrangement joins TRBV9 to TRBJ2-5; D uncertain. Germline V gene data show CDR1 as SGDLS and CDR2 as YYNGEE. The CDR3 has 11 residues. The CDR3 region has the DNA TGTGCCAGCAGCGCTCAAGAGGCCCAGTACTTC. This encodes CASSAQEAQYF.

V gene TRBV5-4 combines with J gene TRBJ2-1, with 9 bases aligning to TRBD2. Germline loops: CDR1 SGHNT, CDR2 YYREEE (reference sequence). The CDR3 loop spans 15 amino acids. The V gene end was trimmed by 4 bases and the J gene end by 2 bases; junction bases not matched to a gene: 4. CDR3 loop: CASSPSGAPYNEQFF. Written as DNA, the CDR3 is TGTGCCAGCAGCCCTAGCGGGGCACCCTACAATGAGCAGTTCTTC.

The V call is TRBV5-7, the J call TRBJ2-7, with TRBD2 matching 14 bases. TRBV5-7 is identified as an open reading frame with a role that is uncertain. The CDR3 is 15 residues long. V lost 4 bases and J lost 6; bases outside the gene matches: 6. The CDR3 region is CASSTTSGRALEQYF. CDR3 in DNA: TGTGCCAGCAGCACGACTAGCGGGAGGGCCCTCGAGCAGTACTTC.

This clone was counted between two and nine times. The chain is built from TRBV6-1 and TRBJ1-5, with 7 bases matching TRBD1. This CDR3 region has 15 residues. Germline V gene lookup returns CDR1 MNHNS and CDR2 SASEGT. The junction had 6 bases not matched to a gene; V was cut back by 1 base and J by 6 bases. As DNA, the CDR3 is TGTGCCAGCAGTGAAGGGGGCAGGGGGAGTCAGCCCCAGCATTTT. Encoded protein: CASSEGGRGSQPQHF.

The chain recombines TRBV25-1 with TRBJ2-1, with 7 nucleotides matching TRBD1. CDR3 length: 16 amino acids. V shed 1 base and J 4 bases; nucleotides not matched to a gene: 7. CDR1 and CDR2 from the germline V gene are MGHDK and SYGVNS. CDR3 DNA sequence: TGTGCCAGCAGTGAATTGAGGGACAGTCCGTACAATGAGCAGTTCTTC. Protein: CASSELRDSPYNEQFF.

The chain couples TRBV27 to TRBJ2-7, with TRBD2 matching 10 bases. The CDR3 length is 14 residues. The germline V gene has CDR1 MNHEY and CDR2 SMNVEV (reference sequence). With 6 bases clipped from V and 5 bases from J, the junction kept 7 bases outside the gene matches. The CDR3: CASRTGTSDHEQYF. DNA for the CDR3: TGTGCCAGCAGAACCGGGACTAGCGATCACGAGCAGTACTTC.

V gene TRBV27 combines with J gene TRBJ2-1; 13 bases are shared with TRBD2. Germline V gives CDR1 MNHEY, CDR2 SMNVEV (reference sequence). The CDR3 has 16 residues. The V gene end was trimmed by 5 bases and the J gene end by 8 bases; junction bases not matched to a gene: 9. CDR3 residues: CASSHWTSGSGDEQFF. The CDR3 DNA reads as TGTGCCAGCAGTCACTGGACTAGCGGGAGTGGCGATGAGCAGTTCTTC.